The present T cell receptor (beta chain) was sequenced within a study of T cell repertoires in cytomegalovirus infection. Background on the study: Public TCR beta signature analysis indicated the presence of both CMV infection and matching HLA type.

TCRdb re-called the reads through MiXCR, storing one row per CDR3 protein. This table has approximately 250,000 distinct CDR3 sequences, around an eighth appearing once. V lost 1 base and J 10 bases, leaving 4 bases between the germline ends. The CDR3 consists of 9 residues. Per germline, CDR1 SQVTM and CDR2 ANQGSEA. This TCR was sampled from a human donor in good health (CMV status not recorded). Some clones in this sample may be carry-over from other donors' samples. The material sequenced was PBMCs. This chain uses TRBV29-1 with TRBJ1-1; D remains ambiguous. The CDR3 DNA sequence: TGCAGCGTTGAAGGGCGAGCTTTCTTT. Its translation is CSVEGRAFF. The whole variable domain, remainder taken from reference TRBV29-1 and TRBJ1-1, is SAVISQKPSRDICQRGTSLTIQCQVDSQVTMMFWYRQQPGQSLTLIATANQGSEATYESGFVIDKFPISRPNLTFSTLTVSNMSPEDSSIYLCSVEGRAFFGQGTRLTVV.